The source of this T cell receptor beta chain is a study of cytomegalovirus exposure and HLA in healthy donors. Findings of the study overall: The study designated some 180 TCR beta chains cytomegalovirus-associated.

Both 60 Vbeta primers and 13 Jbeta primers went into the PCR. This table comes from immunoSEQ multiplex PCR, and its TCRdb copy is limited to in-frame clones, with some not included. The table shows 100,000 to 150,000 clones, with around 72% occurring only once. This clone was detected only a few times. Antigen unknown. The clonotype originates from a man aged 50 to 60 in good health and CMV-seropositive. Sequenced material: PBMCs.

The CDR3 sequence is CASSLTSGSSYNEQFF. DNA for the CDR3: TGTGCCAGCAGTTTAACCAGCGGGAGCTCCTACAATGAGCAGTTCTTC. The chain links TRBV28 to TRBJ2-1; TRBD2 aligns across 8 bases. The CDR3 is 16 amino acids. V was clipped by 2 bases and J by 0 bases; unmatched bases: 3. In germline, CDR1 is MDHEN, CDR2 SYDVKM. Drawing the rest from reference TRBV28 and TRBJ2-1, the complete variable domain is DVKVTQSSRYLVKRTGEKVFLECVQDMDHENMFWYRQDPGLGLRLIYFSYDVKMKEKGDIPEGYSVSREKKERFSLILESASTNQTSMYLCASSLTSGSSYNEQFFGPGTRLTVL.